The 29 T cell receptor beta chains presented below share a single source sample, sequenced in a study of shared clonotypes between healthy human individuals. Naive CD8 populations comprised CD45RO-negative cells positively selected for CCR7, excluding terminally differentiated effector memory CD45RA+ cells. Assay used: immunoSEQ multiplex PCR; TCRdb lists only in-frame clones, some missing. The repertoire includes some 2 million clones, about 95% of them detected once, and approximately 1.2% sits in the top ten. Sequences were obtained from naive CD8+ T cells sorted from blood. All receptors derive from a man younger than 30 in good health.

The chain combines TRBV5-6 with TRBJ2-7; D gene uncertain. V was trimmed by 4 bases and J by 5 bases, leaving 19 bases between them. The CDR3 runs to 15 residues. Per the germline V gene, CDR1 is SGHDT and CDR2 is YYEEEE. CDR3 coding DNA: TGTGCCAGCAGCGGCGGTGTAAGATCCCTCGACGAGCAGTACTTC. Encoded protein: CASSGGVRSLDEQYF.

This clone was observed a single time. The genes are TRBV2 and TRBJ1-1; D unclear. V lost 2 bases, J lost 4 bases, and 11 bases lay in between. This CDR3 spans 14 amino acids. Germline CDR1 and CDR2: SNHLY and FYNNEI. The CDR3 DNA is TGTGCCAGCAGTGAAAACCCCGCGGGCACTGAAGCTTTCTTT. The encoded protein is CASSENPAGTEAFF.

The gene calls are TRBV6-5 and TRBJ1-2; 8 nucleotides line up with TRBD1. J lost 4 bases, V lost 6 bases, and 7 bases had no gene match. Germline-derived CDR1 and CDR2 are MNHEY and SVGAGI. The CDR3 is 14 residues long. CDR3 in amino acids: CASRMIQGVYGYTF. The CDR3 coding sequence is TGTGCCAGCAGGATGATACAGGGGGTCTATGGCTACACCTTC.

The chain couples TRBV11-2 to TRBJ2-1, with 7 positions matching TRBD2. This CDR3 comprises 16 residues. The germline gives CDR1 SGHAT, CDR2 FQNNGV. V was clipped by 8 bases and J by 0 bases; unmatched bases: 10. CDR3 sequence (DNA): TGTGCCAGCGGGATCAGCGGGGTGAGCTCCTACAATGAGCAGTTCTTC. This translates into CASGISGVSSYNEQFF.

The genes are TRBV13 and TRBJ2-1; no clear D gene. This CDR3 region has 16 residues. Trimming left V 3 bases short and J 5 bases short, with 17 bases between. CDR1 and CDR2 from the germline V gene are PRHDT and FYEKMQ (reference sequence). The chain's CDR3 is CASSFPSHSRDNEQFF. The CDR3 DNA reads as TGTGCCAGCAGCTTCCCGTCACACAGCCGGGACAATGAGCAGTTCTTC. Looking up the rest from reference TRBV13 and TRBJ2-1 gives the full variable domain: AAGVIQSPRHLIKEKRETATLKCYPIPRHDTVYWYQQGPGQDPQFLISFYEKMQSDKGSIPDRFSAQQFSDYHSELNMSSLELGDSALYFCASSFPSHSRDNEQFFGPGTRLTVL.

V and J are TRBV4-3 and TRBJ1-1; TRBD1 might be the D (5 bases). This CDR3 has 13 amino acids. Germline V gene data show CDR1 as LGHNA and CDR2 as YSLEER. Trimming left V 4 bases short and J 3 bases short, with 9 bases between. The CDR3: CASSRGVYTEAFF. In DNA form, the CDR3 reads TGCGCCAGCAGCCGAGGGGTCTACACTGAAGCTTTCTTT.

The V call is TRBV6-5, the J call TRBJ2-7; D uncertain. The CDR3 is 13 residues long. Germline assignment: CDR1 MNHEY and CDR2 SVGAGI. The V gene lost 4 bases and the J gene lost 2 bases, with 9 bases spanning the gap. CDR3 sequence: CASSLARPYEQYF. DNA of the CDR3: TGTGCCAGCAGTTTGGCCAGGCCCTACGAGCAGTACTTC.

The chain is built from TRBV29-1 and TRBJ2-1; maybe TRBD1 (5 bases). This CDR3 contains 16 residues. Germline CDR1 is SQVTM and CDR2 is ANQGSEA. V lost 1 base, J lost 9 bases, and 22 bases lay in between. CDR3 coding DNA: TGCAGCGTTGAAGTGGGCCGGGCCCAGGGCGGTATTGAGCAGTTCTTC. The encoded protein is CSVEVGRAQGGIEQFF.

V usage is TRBV13 and J usage is TRBJ2-7, with D perhaps TRBD1 (6 bases). The CDR3 length is 14 residues. V lost 7 bases to trimming and J lost 2 bases, with 15 bases between them. CDR1 PRHDT and CDR2 FYEKMQ come from the germline V gene (reference sequence). The DNA for the CDR3 is TGTGCCAGCACGTCGGACAGAAGCCCCTACGAGCAGTACTTC. As protein: CASTSDRSPYEQYF. Filled out from reference TRBV13 and TRBJ2-7, the complete variable domain reads AAGVIQSPRHLIKEKRETATLKCYPIPRHDTVYWYQQGPGQDPQFLISFYEKMQSDKGSIPDRFSAQQFSDYHSELNMSSLELGDSALYFCASTSDRSPYEQYFGPGTRLTVT.

The V gene is TRBV5-4, the J gene TRBJ2-3; 14 nucleotides line up with TRBD2. Trimming cost V 4 bases and J 2 bases; bases outside gene matches: 3. The germline CDR1 and CDR2 sequences are SGHNT and YYREEE (reference sequence). This CDR3 has 16 residues. The CDR3 DNA reads TGTGCCAGCAGCACGGGACTAGCGGGGGTCACAGATACGCAGTATTTT. Amino acid sequence: CASSTGLAGVTDTQYF.

The V and J genes are TRBV6-1 and TRBJ2-7; no clear D gene. Trimming pared 0 bases from V and 3 bases from J, leaving 9 bases between. CDR1 MNHNS and CDR2 SASEGT come from the germline V gene. The CDR3 totals 14 residues. The CDR3 nucleotides read TGTGCCAGCAGTGAAGCAGGCTCCGACTACGAGCAGTACTTC. Its translation is CASSEAGSDYEQYF.

The V gene is TRBV7-9, the J gene TRBJ2-1; 11 bases line up with TRBD1. Trimming at V came to 1 base and at J to 7 bases, leaving 9 bases not matched to a gene. Germline V gene lookup returns CDR1 SEHNR and CDR2 FQNEAQ (reference sequence). The CDR3 loop spans 17 amino acids. CDR3: CASSLEKRDRGTNEQFF. CDR3 DNA sequence: TGTGCCAGCAGCTTAGAAAAAAGGGACAGGGGGACGAATGAGCAGTTCTTC.

This chain uses TRBV7-8 with TRBJ1-4, with a tentative D call TRBD1 (5 bases). V was pared by 0 bases and J by 3 bases, with 17 bases between. Germline V gives CDR1 SGHVS, CDR2 FQNEAQ. This CDR3 is built from 18 residues. The CDR3 DNA reads as TGTGCCAGCAGCTTAGCGAGAATCGAGGGGACGCCTAATGAAAAACTGTTTTTT. Encoded protein: CASSLARIEGTPNEKLFF.

V is TRBV4-3 and J is TRBJ2-1; 7 positions match TRBD2. Looked up from germline, CDR1 is LGHNA and CDR2 is YSLEER. The CDR3 contains 15 residues. The ends lost 1 base at V and 6 bases at J; junction bases unmatched: 6. CDR3 protein: CASSQAGGSSNEQFF. The CDR3 DNA is TGCGCCAGCAGCCAAGCCGGCGGGAGTAGCAATGAGCAGTTCTTC.

The CDR3 DNA sequence: TGTGCTAGTAGCGGACCCTACAATGAGCAGTTCTTC. Its translation is CASSGPYNEQFF. This chain connects TRBV12-5 to TRBJ2-1; possibly TRBD2 for D (5 bases). This CDR3 is 12 amino acids long. Germline assignment: CDR1 LGHNT and CDR2 FRNRAP. V was pared by 8 bases and J by 2 bases, with 7 bases between.

J is TRBJ2-1 and V is TRBV4-1, with a tentative D call TRBD2 (6 bases). The CDR3 has 15 amino acids. CDR1 MGHRA and CDR2 YSYEKL come from the germline V gene. Trimming shortened V by 2 bases and J by 9 bases, and 17 bases separated the two germline ends. CDR3 bases: TGCGCCAGCAGCCAATCGGGAGTACCTGGAGGTGAGCAGTTCTTC. Its protein product is CASSQSGVPGGEQFF.

The chain joins TRBV10-3 to TRBJ2-2; tentative D call: TRBD1 (5 bases). Germline assignment: CDR1 ENHRY and CDR2 SYGVKD. V lost 10 bases and J 0 bases, leaving 12 bases between the germline ends. The CDR3 runs 14 residues. The CDR3 here is CATRDSSNTGELFF. The DNA for the CDR3 is TGTGCCACGCGAGACAGTTCGAACACCGGGGAGCTGTTTTTT.

The chain has TRBV6-5 and TRBJ2-5; no clear D. Germline V gene lookup returns CDR1 MNHEY and CDR2 SVGAGI. The germline V and J ends were trimmed by 7 bases and 3 bases, with 9 bases remaining between them. The CDR3 covers 12 residues. CDR3 amino acids: CASTSFEETQYF. CDR3 nucleotide sequence: TGTGCCAGCACCAGCTTCGAAGAGACCCAGTACTTC.

The V call is TRBV7-2, the J call TRBJ2-5; a weak D match, TRBD1 (5 bases). The CDR3 sequence is 14 residues long. The V gene's germline CDR1 is SGHTA and CDR2 FQGNSA. V was trimmed by 0 bases and J by 5 bases, leaving 10 bases between them. The CDR3 region is CASSLAGAGETQYF. As DNA, the CDR3 is TGTGCCAGCAGCTTAGCTGGGGCCGGGGAGACCCAGTACTTC.

The chain joins TRBV19 to TRBJ2-5, with D tentatively TRBD1 or TRBD2 (5 bases each). The germline gives CDR1 LNHDA, CDR2 SQIVND (reference sequence). The CDR3 has 17 amino acids. V lost 10 bases and J lost 2, with 26 bases in between. CDR3 in amino acids: CATTSGAGNEGQETQYF. CDR3 nucleotides: TGTGCCACCACATCTGGGGCAGGGAATGAGGGACAAGAGACCCAGTACTTC.

The chain is built from TRBV28 and TRBJ1-2; 12 positions match TRBD1. V trimming: 5 bases; J trimming: 3 bases; junction bases outside the gene matches: 13. Germline V gene lookup returns CDR1 MDHEN and CDR2 SYDVKM. This CDR3 contains 18 residues. The CDR3 coding sequence is TGTGCCAGCAGTCCCCACCGGGACAGGGGGCGCATGTACTATGGCTACACCTTC. Translation: CASSPHRDRGRMYYGYTF.

The rearrangement uses TRBV6-4 and TRBJ2-5; 9 positions match TRBD1. CDR1 is MRHNA and CDR2 is SNTAGT in the germline V gene. The CDR3 contains 15 residues. The V gene end was trimmed by 10 bases and the J gene end by 5 bases; junction bases not matched to a gene: 14. This CDR3 reads CATPGTGLKGETQYF. In DNA, the CDR3 is TGTGCCACCCCCGGGACAGGGTTGAAAGGGGAGACCCAGTACTTC.

This chain connects TRBV4-2 to TRBJ2-5; 11 positions match TRBD2. V lost 0 bases to trimming and J lost 0 bases; unmatched junction nucleotides: 12. There are 20 residues in the CDR3. Germline V lookup: CDR1 LGHNA, CDR2 YNFKEQ. The CDR3 is CASSQDRASGGPEHQETQYF. In DNA form, the CDR3 reads TGTGCCAGCAGCCAAGATAGGGCTAGCGGGGGGCCCGAACACCAAGAGACCCAGTACTTC.

V gene TRBV27 combines with J gene TRBJ1-2; a possible D gene is TRBD1 (5 bases). The CDR3 is 13 amino acids. Between the trimmed V and J ends, which lost 4 bases and 6 bases, there was a span of 12 bases. Germline V CDR1 and CDR2: MNHEY, SMNVEV (reference sequence). CDR3 protein: CASSSWGWDGYTF. CDR3 coding DNA: TGTGCCAGCAGTTCCTGGGGGTGGGATGGCTACACCTTC.

V gene TRBV5-8 combines with J gene TRBJ2-7; tentatively, D is TRBD1 (7 bases). CDR1 is SGHTS and CDR2 is YDEGEE in the germline V gene. V was clipped by 4 bases and J by 8 bases, with 10 bases between them. This CDR3 has 11 residues. CDR3 protein: CASSPGGKQYF. The CDR3 DNA reads TGTGCCAGCAGCCCAGGGGGGAAGCAGTACTTC.

This chain uses TRBV9 with TRBJ2-7; 9 nucleotides match TRBD1. V was clipped by 1 base and J by 3 bases; unmatched bases: 2. The length of the CDR3 is 14 residues. Germline assignment: CDR1 SGDLS and CDR2 YYNGEE. This CDR3 reads CASSVTGGFYEQYF. CDR3 DNA: TGTGCCAGCAGCGTAACAGGGGGCTTCTACGAGCAGTACTTC.

V gene TRBV4-1 combines with J gene TRBJ1-2, with a weak D call TRBD1 (6 bases). The CDR3 totals 14 residues. The V end lost 4 bases, the J end lost 8 bases, and 17 bases lay between the germline ends. CDR1 is MGHRA, CDR2 YSYEKL, per germline. CDR3 in DNA: TGCGCCAGCAGCCTGGACAGTGACCCGGGGGGCTACACCTTC. Its translation: CASSLDSDPGGYTF.

A word on this clone: The same CDR3 arises from other DNA sequences in this sample as well. The rearrangement links TRBV9 to TRBJ2-1; possibly TRBD1 or TRBD2 for D (5 bases each). Trimming took 7 bases from V and 0 from J, leaving 8 bases between them. The CDR3 is 13 amino acids. CDR1 is SGDLS, CDR2 YYNGEE, per germline. The CDR3 bases are TGTGCCAGCGGGGGTTACTCCTACAATGAGCAGTTCTTC. Translated, it gives CASGGYSYNEQFF.

This chain links TRBV19 with TRBJ1-4; possible D gene TRBD1, 5 bases. The germline gives CDR1 LNHDA, CDR2 SQIVND (reference sequence). The CDR3 length is 13 residues. The V end lost 7 bases, the J end lost 7 bases, and 13 bases lay between the germline ends. CDR3 nucleotide sequence: TGTGCCAGTACCCCGAGGGGCCTTGAAAAACTGTTTTTT. It yields the protein CASTPRGLEKLFF. Drawing the rest from reference TRBV19 and TRBJ1-4, the complete variable domain is DGGITQSPKYLFRKEGQNVTLSCEQNLNHDAMYWYRQDPGQGLRLIYYSQIVNDFQKGDIAEGYSVSREKKESFPLTVTSAQKNPTAFYLCASTPRGLEKLFFGSGTQLSVL.